A selection of T cell receptor beta chains follows, all from one sample in a study of spatial heterogeneity in lung cancer. TCRdb re-analysed the 5' RACE reads in MiXCR, keeping a single row per CDR3 protein. The repertoire includes 9,500 to 11,000 distinct CDR3 sequences, under 6.5% of them detected once, and under 30% sits in the top ten. The sample consisted of PBMCs, taken at surgery. The receptors stem from a male donor with early-stage non-small cell lung cancer. Both conserved end residues are part of each CDR3. The D gene is left open where the match is weak. Clone size, where shown, is once, few, many, or a class for clones that have expanded.

CDR3nt | CDR3aa | abundance | v_gene | d_gene | j_gene
TGCGCCAGCAGCCAAGACAATCTCAACACCTTTCAAGAGACCCAGTACTTC | CASSQDNLNTFQETQYF | many | TRBV4-1 | NA | TRBJ2-5
TGTGCCAGCAGCCTAGATTTGGGCGGGAACTACAATGAGCAGTTCTTC | CASSLDLGGNYNEQFF | many | TRBV7-2 | NA | TRBJ2-1
TGTGCCAGCGCTACAGGGGCCTCTGGGGCCAACGTCCTGACTTTC | CASATGASGANVLTF | many | TRBV28 | TRBD1 | TRBJ2-6
TGTGCCAGCAGCTCTGAGGGATGGACCGGGGAGCTGTTTTTT | CASSSEGWTGELFF | many | TRBV7-9 | NA | TRBJ2-2
TGTGCCAGCAGTCCGGCTGGGGCGGCCAAAAACATTCAGTACTTC | CASSPAGAAKNIQYF | many | TRBV12-3/TRBV12-4 | NA | TRBJ2-4
TGTGCCAGCAGTGTACAGGGGGCCTCACTCGGCGAGCAGTACTTC | CASSVQGASLGEQYF | few | TRBV2 | TRBD1 | TRBJ2-7
TGTGCCAGCAGCTTAGACAGGGCAGGCGAGCAGTACTTC | CASSLDRAGEQYF | many | TRBV3-1 | TRBD1 | TRBJ2-7
TGTGCCAGCAGTTACTCCTTCGGGATCGGGGACGAGCAGTACTTC | CASSYSFGIGDEQYF | many | TRBV6-5 | NA | TRBJ2-7
TGTGCCAGCAGCACTAGGTTTGGGTCCTACGAGCAGTACTTC | CASSTRFGSYEQYF | few | TRBV27 | NA | TRBJ2-7
TGTGCCAGCAAAGTACAGGGGGCCGGAGGGACCCAGTACTTC | CASKVQGAGGTQYF | medium-sized | TRBV28 | TRBD1 | TRBJ2-5
TGTGCCAGCAGTGGCGGGAGCTCCTACAATGAGCAGTTCTTC | CASSGGSSYNEQFF | NA | TRBV14 | TRBD2 | TRBJ2-1
TGCGCCAGCAGCCCCGGGACAGGGCCGAACACCGGGGAGCTGTTTTTT | CASSPGTGPNTGELFF | many | TRBV4-1 | TRBD1 | TRBJ2-2
TGCGCCAGCAGTGAGTCCGGGGCAGCCGAAGCTTTCTTT | CASSESGAAEAFF | few | TRBV10-1 | NA | TRBJ1-1
TGTGCCAGCAGAGATGGAATGAACACCGGGGAGCTGTTTTTT | CASRDGMNTGELFF | NA | TRBV12-3/TRBV12-4 | NA | TRBJ2-2
TGTGCCAGCAGCTTAGGGGTCCAGGGAGGGACAGATACGCAGTATTTT | CASSLGVQGGTDTQYF | many | TRBV7-3 | TRBD2 | TRBJ2-3